Below, 22 T cell receptor beta chains from the same sample are listed, as sequenced in a study of T cells in narcolepsy. Sequencing was performed with immunoSEQ multiplex PCR; in TCRdb, only in-frame clones are kept and a portion is missing. The data hold tens of thousands of clones, with around 74% observed a single time. The sample taken for sequencing was memory (CD45RA-) CD4+ T cells from blood. The receptors were gathered from a human donor in good health.

CDR3 sequence: CASSLGGRRTDTQYF. DNA for the CDR3: TGTGCCAGCAGCTTAGGCGGGCGAAGAACAGATACGCAGTATTTT. The V gene is TRBV11-3, the J gene TRBJ2-3; D is possibly TRBD2 (5 bases). V was trimmed by 1 base and J by 3 bases, leaving 11 bases between them. Germline loops: CDR1 SGHNT, CDR2 YENEEA. This CDR3 spans 15 amino acids.

The chain couples TRBV30 to TRBJ2-3; 12 bases align to TRBD2. The junction had 16 bases not matched to a gene; V was cut back by 3 bases and J by 0 bases. Germline V gene data show CDR1 as GTSNPN and CDR2 as SVGIG (reference sequence). CDR3 length: 20 residues. The DNA for the CDR3 is TGTGCCTGGAGGAAGAGGGGGCTAGCGGGGGGGTTTGGGAGCACAGATACGCAGTATTTT. It specifies CAWRKRGLAGGFGSTDTQYF.

In this sample, this clone turned up a few times. The gene calls are TRBV4-2 and TRBJ2-3, with TRBD2 matching 8 bases. Germline loops: CDR1 LGHNA, CDR2 YNFKEQ. The CDR3 sequence is 21 residues long. V gave up 0 bases and J gave up 0 bases; unmatched junction bases: 17. For the CDR3, the DNA is TGTGCCAGCAGCCAAGATAGAGGTTCTAGCGGGCGTTTTTCTAGCACAGATACGCAGTATTTT. Translation gives CASSQDRGSSGRFSSTDTQYF.

Written as DNA, the CDR3 is TGTGCCAGCTGCAGGGGAAGGTCCTACAATGAGCAGTTCTTC. Translated, it gives CASCRGRSYNEQFF. The gene calls are TRBV19 and TRBJ2-1; tentatively, D is TRBD1 (6 bases). Per germline, CDR1 LNHDA and CDR2 SQIVND (reference sequence). The CDR3 spans 14 residues. The V end lost 9 bases, the J end lost 1 base, and 13 bases lay between the germline ends.

The chain employs TRBV7-3 and TRBJ2-3, with 9 bases aligning to TRBD2. From germline, CDR1 is SGHTA and CDR2 FQGTGA. The CDR3 covers 16 residues. Losses at the gene ends were 5 bases for V and 3 bases for J; bases not matched to a gene: 9. The chain's CDR3 is CASSLQWTSETDTQYF. Written as DNA, the CDR3 is TGTGCCAGCAGCCTGCAATGGACTAGCGAAACAGATACGCAGTATTTT.

This clone occurred a few times. The gene calls are TRBV5-4 and TRBJ1-1; 7 bases are shared with TRBD1. The V segment lost 0 bases and the J segment 8 bases; nucleotides outside the gene matches: 4. Germline CDR1 is SGHNT and CDR2 is YYREEE (reference sequence). CDR3 length: 13 amino acids. The CDR3 region is CASSLAQGTEAFF. The CDR3 region has the DNA TGTGCCAGCAGCTTGGCACAGGGGACCGAAGCTTTCTTT.

This clone was found a few times. V is TRBV6-1 and J is TRBJ1-1; D remains unclear. The CDR3 runs to 12 residues. Trimming shortened V by 9 bases and J by 11 bases, and 19 bases separated the two germline ends. Per germline, CDR1 MNHNS and CDR2 SASEGT. The chain's CDR3 is CASQLRAQEAFF. For the CDR3, the DNA is TGTGCCAGTCAGCTGAGGGCCCAGGAGGCTTTCTTT.

The rearrangement joins TRBV28 to TRBJ1-2; D gene unclear. The germline V gene has CDR1 MDHEN and CDR2 SYDVKM. V was cut by 5 bases and J by 2 bases, with 3 bases left in between. This CDR3 has 11 amino acids. Here the CDR3 DNA reads TGTGCCAGCAGTGACAACTATGGCTACACCTTC. The encoded protein is CASSDNYGYTF.

The chain carries TRBV18 and TRBJ1-1; D is unresolved. The CDR3 runs to 13 residues. Germline CDR1 and CDR2: KGHSH and LQKENI. Trimming took off 1 base at V and 7 bases at J, with 10 bases between the two ends. This chain's CDR3 is CASSPQDGLEAFF. The CDR3 nucleotides read TGTGCCAGCTCACCACAGGACGGGCTTGAAGCTTTCTTT.

There are a few counts of this clone. The V call is TRBV10-2, the J call TRBJ2-1; no clear D. The CDR3 sequence is 13 residues long. The germline V gene encodes CDR1 WSHSY and CDR2 SAAADI. V was pared by 2 bases and J by 6 bases, with 8 bases between. This CDR3 reads CASSEALLNEQFF. DNA of the CDR3: TGCGCCAGCAGTGAGGCCCTCCTCAATGAGCAGTTCTTC.

Only a few counts were recorded for this clone. The CDR3 DNA is TGTGCCAGCACCGGGACTAGCGGGAACGCAGATACGCAGTATTTT. Translated: CASTGTSGNADTQYF. The gene calls are TRBV2 and TRBJ2-3; 13 nucleotides match TRBD2. The J segment lost 4 bases and the V segment lost 7 bases, leaving 5 bases of the junction unmatched. The CDR3 has 15 amino acids. Germline lookup yields CDR1 SNHLY and CDR2 FYNNEI.

In this sample, this clone turned up a few times. The V gene is TRBV5-6, the J gene TRBJ2-7, with a weak D call TRBD1 (5 bases). Trimming left V 4 bases short and J 2 bases short, with 10 bases between. The CDR3 is made up of 13 amino acids. CDR1 and CDR2 from the germline V gene are SGHDT and YYEEEE. The CDR3 is CASSRQSTYEQYF. CDR3 DNA: TGTGCCAGCAGCCGACAGAGTACCTACGAGCAGTACTTC.

V and J are TRBV5-4 and TRBJ1-3, with D unclear. The germline CDR1 and CDR2 sequences are SGHNT and YYREEE (reference sequence). This CDR3 contains 13 residues. The V end was cut by 0 bases, the J end by 5 bases, with 6 bases between. CDR3 DNA: TGTGCCAGCAGCTTGGCAGGCCGAAACACCATATATTTT. This sequence encodes CASSLAGRNTIYF.

Only a few counts were recorded for this clone. This rearrangement joins TRBV5-7 to TRBJ2-7, with D possibly being TRBD1 (5 bases). TRBV5-7 is labeled an ORF, and its function is uncertain. This CDR3 has 13 amino acids. V was pared by 4 bases and J by 2 bases, with 10 bases between. The chain's CDR3 is CASSRQSTYEQYF. In nucleotides, the CDR3 is TGTGCCAGCAGCCGACAGAGTACCTACGAGCAGTACTTC.

V usage is TRBV5-1 and J usage is TRBJ1-5; the D is unclear. V lost 1 base and J lost 3, with 23 bases in between. The CDR3 covers 19 residues. Germline V gene sequence: CDR1 SGHRS, CDR2 YFSETQ. The CDR3 loop reads CASSLWRRLAAIPNQPQHF. CDR3 in DNA: TGCGCCAGCAGCTTGTGGCGCCGTTTGGCAGCGATCCCCAATCAGCCCCAGCATTTT. The whole variable domain, filled in from reference TRBV5-1 and TRBJ1-5, reads KAGVTQTPRYLIKTRGQQVTLSCSPISGHRSVSWYQQTPGQGLQFLFEYFSETQRNKGNFPGRFSGRQFSNSRSEMNVSTLELGDSALYLCASSLWRRLAAIPNQPQHFGDGTRLSIL.

This rearrangement joins TRBV10-1 to TRBJ2-3; TRBD2 might be the D (6 bases). V was pared by 5 bases and J by 0 bases, with 15 bases between. Per germline, CDR1 WNHNN and CDR2 SYGVQD (reference sequence). The CDR3 sequence is 16 residues long. The CDR3 DNA sequence: TGCGCCAGCAGTTACGGGCGGGATGGAAGCACAGATACGCAGTATTTT. It is translated as CASSYGRDGSTDTQYF.

The chain is built from TRBV27 and TRBJ1-1; the D gene is possibly TRBD1 (6 bases). The germline V gene has CDR1 MNHEY and CDR2 SMNVEV (reference sequence). Trimming removed 2 bases from V and 0 bases from J, with 13 bases in between. The CDR3 is made up of 16 amino acids. The CDR3 reads CASSLLGAPMNTEAFF. CDR3 nucleotides: TGTGCCAGCAGTTTACTGGGGGCCCCCATGAACACTGAAGCTTTCTTT.

This chain joins TRBV19 and TRBJ1-5; D possibly corresponds to TRBD1 (6 bases). The germline V gene has CDR1 LNHDA and CDR2 SQIVND (reference sequence). The CDR3 is 17 amino acids. The ends were cut back, 7 bases at V and 1 base at J, with 20 bases in the middle. CDR3 sequence reads: CASKNRARLESNQPQHF. The DNA for the CDR3 is TGTGCCAGTAAGAACAGGGCTCGGCTGGAGAGCAATCAGCCCCAGCATTTT.

The V call is TRBV7-2, the J call TRBJ2-7, with 9 bases matching TRBD2. V trimming: 5 bases; J trimming: 5 bases; junction bases outside the gene matches: 10. The CDR3 spans 15 residues. Germline V gene data show CDR1 as SGHTA and CDR2 as FQGNSA. CDR3 sequence reads: CASSEGLASTHEQYF. The CDR3 nucleotides read TGTGCCAGCAGCGAAGGACTAGCGTCTACCCACGAGCAGTACTTC. The whole variable domain, remainder taken from reference TRBV7-2 and TRBJ2-7, is GAGVSQSPSNKVTEKGKDVELRCDPISGHTALYWYRQSLGQGLEFLIYFQGNSAPDKSGLPSDRFSAERTGGSVSTLTIQRTQQEDSAVYLCASSEGLASTHEQYFGPGTRLTVT.

The chain has TRBV27 and TRBJ2-3; TRBD1 matches 9 bases. The V segment lost 3 bases and the J segment 5 bases; nucleotides outside the gene matches: 12. Germline-derived CDR1 and CDR2 are MNHEY and SMNVEV (reference sequence). There are 17 residues in the CDR3. CDR3 sequence (DNA): TGTGCCAGCAGTTTGGACAGGGGCTTATCGGTTGGAGATACGCAGTATTTT. Its protein product is CASSLDRGLSVGDTQYF.

The V call is TRBV10-3, the J call TRBJ2-3; TRBD2 agrees at 7 bases. Per the germline V gene, CDR1 is ENHRY and CDR2 is SYGVKD. The CDR3 loop spans 14 amino acids. Trimming at V came to 5 bases and at J to 2 bases, leaving 4 bases not matched to a gene. The DNA for the CDR3 is TGTGCCATCAGTTACGGGAGGTCCACAGATACGCAGTATTTT. This translates into CAISYGRSTDTQYF.

The V call is TRBV6-6, the J call TRBJ1-2; 7 bases are shared with TRBD1. V trimming: 2 bases; J trimming: 4 bases; junction bases outside the gene matches: 7. The CDR3 is 15 residues long. Germline CDR1 is MNHNY and CDR2 is SVGAGI (reference sequence). CDR3 protein: CASSYETGISYGYTF. The CDR3 region has the DNA TGTGCCAGCAGTTACGAGACAGGGATCTCCTATGGCTACACCTTC.